This TCR beta chain was recorded in a study of shared clonotypes between healthy human individuals. Overall study context: A couple of women and three men aged 18 to 49 made up the donors. Notes on the study in general: Donor clonotype sharing was expected to depend on sequencing depth.

Assay: immunoSEQ multiplex PCR; the TCRdb copy retains only in-frame clones and omits some. Among around 1.9 million clones listed, just over 90% were seen once. The CDR3 runs 13 residues. Germline lookup yields CDR1 SGDLS and CDR2 YYNGEE. V dropped 0 bases and J dropped 5 bases, with 7 bases sitting between them. For this clone: Antigen unknown.

CD45RO negativity and positive selection for CCR7 defined naive CD8 cells, a population that excluded terminally differentiated effector memory CD45RA+ cells. The source material was naive CD8+ T cells from PBMCs. The rearrangement links TRBV9 to TRBJ2-3, with a tentative D call TRBD2 (5 bases). This sequence was found in a young man in good health. Some clones in this sample may be carry-over from other donors' samples. The CDR3 region has the DNA TGTGCCAGCAGCGTAGGGGCGGGAGATACGCAGTATTTT. Amino acids: CASSVGAGDTQYF.